The 7 T cell receptor beta chains below were found in one sample sequenced in a study of blood T cell repertoires in COVID-19. The assay was immunoSEQ multiplex PCR, and TCRdb's table has in-frame clones only and misses some. Of roughly 97,000 clones in the sample, roughly 82% were seen once. Sequences were obtained from peripheral blood. The receptors come from a man in his fifties or sixties with acute or convalescent COVID-19.

This chain joins TRBV18 and TRBJ2-5; TRBD1 matches 7 bases. The V gene's germline CDR1 is KGHSH and CDR2 LQKENI. J lost 5 bases, V lost 4 bases, and 4 bases had no gene match. This CDR3 is 13 amino acids long. The CDR3 DNA follows: TGTGCCAGCTCACAACAGGGGCCGGAGACCCAGTACTTC. Its protein product is CASSQQGPETQYF.

The chain has TRBV11-2 and TRBJ2-7; 7 positions agree with TRBD2. The CDR3 contains 13 residues. The germline gives CDR1 SGHAT, CDR2 FQNNGV. Trimming at V came to 5 bases and at J to 5 bases, leaving 6 bases not matched to a gene. CDR3 bases: TGTGCCAGCAGCCGGGACTATGACGACGAGCAGTACTTC. Protein: CASSRDYDDEQYF.

V and J are TRBV6-4 and TRBJ2-1; 12 bases are shared with TRBD2. The CDR3 contains 15 residues. Germline trimming cut 6 bases from V and 9 bases from J; bases unmatched to any gene: 9. Germline V lookup: CDR1 MRHNA, CDR2 SNTAGT. The CDR3 nucleotides read TGTGCCAGCAGCGAAAGGACTAGCGGGATATCTGAGCAGTTCTTC. Protein product: CASSERTSGISEQFF.

The gene calls are TRBV2 and TRBJ2-5, with 9 bases identical to TRBD1. CDR1 SNHLY and CDR2 FYNNEI come from the germline V gene. The CDR3 has 14 residues. V was pared by 2 bases and J by 8 bases, with 6 bases of the junction left unmatched. The CDR3 DNA sequence: TGTGCCAGCAGTGAACGGGACAGGGTTGGAACCCAGTACTTC. It translates to CASSERDRVGTQYF.

This clone appeared a single time. The DNA of the CDR3 is TGTGCCAGCAGCCAAGATGTTGAGGACAGTTTAAACTATGGCTACACCTTC. It codes for CASSQDVEDSLNYGYTF. The V gene is TRBV3-1 (or the pseudogene TRBV3-2), the J gene TRBJ1-2; possibly TRBD1 for D (6 bases). This CDR3 contains 17 residues. V was pared by 0 bases and J by 2 bases, with 16 bases between. Germline CDR1 is LGHDT and CDR2 is YNNKEL (reference sequence).

This chain uses TRBV6-5 with TRBJ1-2; D not resolved. Germline CDR1 reads MNHEY; CDR2 reads SVGAGI. The V end lost 8 bases, the J end lost 8 bases, and 12 bases lay between the germline ends. CDR3 length equals 11 residues. This chain's CDR3 is CASYDIGGYTF. The CDR3 region has the DNA TGTGCCAGCTATGACATAGGAGGCTACACCTTC.

The chain uses TRBV5-8 and TRBJ2-1; D is undetermined. Between the trimmed V and J ends, which lost 4 bases and 0 bases, there was a span of 8 bases. The CDR3 contains 14 residues. CDR1 and CDR2 (germline): SGHTS, YDEGEE. CDR3 sequence reads: CASSPSSSYNEQFF. In DNA, the CDR3 is TGTGCCAGCAGCCCTTCGTCCTCCTACAATGAGCAGTTCTTC.